This T cell receptor (beta chain) was documented in a study of T cell changes during pregnancy in multiple sclerosis. V was clipped by 5 bases and J by 0 bases, with 8 bases between them. Germline loops: CDR1 MNHEY, CDR2 SVGAGI. CDR3 length: 14 residues. This table comes from immunoSEQ multiplex PCR, and its TCRdb copy is limited to in-frame clones, with some not included. The sample has roughly 80,000 clones, over 80% seen once; the top ten hold roughly 0.94%. V and J are TRBV6-5 and TRBJ1-3, with no clear D. Specimen: peripheral blood, collected in the first trimester of pregnancy. This TCR was recovered from a female donor with multiple sclerosis, enrolled in a pregnancy study. The CDR3 DNA reads as TGTGCCAGCAGTCAGGAATTCTCTGGAAACACCATATATTTT. It specifies CASSQEFSGNTIYF.